Here is one T cell receptor (beta chain) with its context. As yet, its antigen is unknown. The sequenced target, TCR beta, came from blood CD8+ and CD4+ T cells. Controls were healthy donors (matched for age and sex). This record belongs to a study of CD8 T cells in Susac syndrome. Notes on the study in general: An acknowledgment was made by the study that its TCR sequencing and HLA analysis involved relatively few individuals.

The CDR3 covers 15 residues. Germline CDR1 and CDR2: MNHEY and SVGAGI. V shed 6 bases, J shed 5 bases, and the junction held 13 bases outside the gene matches. When the RNA was reverse transcribed, random hexamers were used with an input of about 0.5 to 1 ug. Multiplex PCR with immunoSEQ amplified the TCR beta CDR3 across 54 Vbeta and 13 Jbeta. TCRdb re-called the immunoSEQ multiplex PCR reads with MiXCR, one entry per CDR3 protein. Of around 200,000 distinct CDR3 sequences in the sample, roughly 95% were seen once. The sequenced material came from CD4+ T cells from PBMCs. This clonotype was sampled from a human donor in good health. V is TRBV6-5 and J is TRBJ2-7; 7 bases are shared with TRBD2. The CDR3 DNA is TGTGCCAGCAGATCAAGTCAAGGGACTATGAACGAGCAGTACGTC. This translates into CASRSSQGTMNEQYV.